Sequencing of this T cell receptor (beta chain) was carried out in a study of blood T cell repertoires in COVID-19 (dated by TCRdb to the early 2020s). For the wider study: Collaborator samples came from the United States, Italy and Spain and covered acute and convalescent phases of COVID-19. The material from the prospective study consisted of cDNA or gDNA derived from T cells, B-cell-depleted T cells, or PBMCs. The dataset comprised deeply sampled blood TCRbeta repertoires from subjects exposed to, actively infected with, or recovered from COVID-19. A freely available public database, intended as a resource for researchers studying the immune response to SARS-CoV-2, is where the repertoires were released. Samples were obtained from the ongoing ImmuneRACE study (first 160 participants) and from 1,000 to 1,500 subjects provided by 6 global collaborators. The sample metadata nearly always contained a de-identified subject ID, COVID-19 status, age in years and sex. Where available, HLA class I and class II types were taken from metadata supplied by the sample provider and were not determined by assay-based typing. Overall study results and their limits: The quantity of clinical and demographic metadata differed by source and by participant and was supplied without curation.

A note on this clone: Its binding antigen is unknown. No much larger clone is present one base from it, and per-base qualities are unavailable.

TCRbeta CDR3 regions were amplified from genomic DNA using the immunoSEQ Assay, a bias-controlled multiplex PCR. In the original analysis: The number of nucleated cells in each sample was estimated by amplification of reference gene primers within the assay. To quantify the absolute abundance of each unique TCRbeta CDR3 rearrangement, sequence reads were collapsed and filtered. Productive Simpson clonality was computed per sample as the square root of Simpson's diversity index over productive rearrangements. In its TCRdb copy, this immuneACCESS table keeps in-frame sequences only and misses some clones. Where compared with another copy, unresolved V genes explain less than half of these, and the others have no known cause. V, J and clone size derive from that table, while D and trimming were established from the DNA sequence. The sample table lists more than 100,000 clones, about four fifths of them with a count of one. The top ten clones comprise about a sixth of the sample.

Including cysteine and phenylalanine, the CDR3 has 15 amino acids. The only DNA kept is the CDR3, 45 bases in frame from the first base. Taken from the germline V gene, the CDR1 and CDR2 loops are MNHEY and SVGAGI. Relative to germline, V is 8 bases shorter and J is 10 bases shorter, with 26 bases between their ends. The collaborating institutions used their own protocols to collect whole blood in K2EDTA tubes. For TCRbeta analysis, collaborator samples were shipped as frozen whole blood, as isolated PBMCs, or as DNA extracted from either sample type. The material sequenced was peripheral blood. This clonotype originated in a man in his fifties or sixties with active or convalescent COVID-19. Rearrangement joined TRBV6-5 to TRBJ2-5; the D region possibly corresponds to TRBD2 (6 bases align). The DNA is as follows: TGTGCCAGCGGACCTGGGGTAGCGGAATCAAGAGGCCAGTACTTC. It is translated as CASGPGVAESRGQYF.